The 24 T cell receptor beta chains below come from one sample, sequenced in a study of blood T cell repertoires in COVID-19. Clones were sequenced by immunoSEQ multiplex PCR, and TCRdb holds only the in-frame ones, with some missing. The repertoire holds 250,000 or so clones, with 75% to 90% as singletons. The sequencing input was PBMCs or T cells enriched from blood (not recorded which). Source of these receptors: a woman between 40 and 50 years old who had been exposed to COVID-19.

The genes are TRBV5-8 and TRBJ2-3, with 7 positions matching TRBD1. The CDR3 runs 14 residues. In germline, CDR1 is SGHTS, CDR2 YDEGEE. V lost 4 bases to trimming and J lost 2 bases; unmatched junction nucleotides: 4. The CDR3 loop is CASSRQGITDTQYF. The CDR3 nucleotides are TGTGCCAGCAGCCGACAGGGTATCACAGATACGCAGTATTTT.

The genes are TRBV4-3 and TRBJ2-2; 7 bases are shared with TRBD2. The CDR3 has 17 residues. Germline V gene sequence: CDR1 LGHNA, CDR2 YSLEER. Trimming took 0 bases from V and 3 from J; bases not matched to a gene: 7. CDR3 DNA: TGCGCCAGCAGCCAAGAAAGTCTAGCGGCATACACCGGGGAGCTGTTTTTT. It is translated as CASSQESLAAYTGELFF.

This chain links TRBV19 with TRBJ1-2; 8 nucleotides align to TRBD1. Trimming took 4 bases from V and 14 from J; bases not matched to a gene: 15. The CDR3 length is 14 residues. Per germline, CDR1 LNHDA and CDR2 SQIVND (reference sequence). This CDR3 is CASSSPETGEGLTF. Here the CDR3 DNA reads TGTGCCAGTAGTAGTCCTGAGACAGGGGAAGGGCTAACCTTC.

The chain couples TRBV2 to TRBJ2-1; 9 bases are shared with TRBD2. Germline assignment: CDR1 SNHLY and CDR2 FYNNEI. V was pared by 5 bases and J by 8 bases, with 10 bases of the junction left unmatched. This CDR3 is built from 15 residues. The CDR3: CASSTRASGVDEQFF. In nucleotides, the CDR3 is TGTGCCAGCAGTACCCGGGCTAGCGGGGTCGATGAGCAGTTCTTC.

This clone appeared a few times. The gene calls are TRBV10-3 and TRBJ1-1, with D unclear. Germline assignment: CDR1 ENHRY and CDR2 SYGVKD. Trimming stripped 6 bases from V and 4 bases from J, with 12 bases between. This CDR3 comprises 13 residues. CDR3: CAIRRQGSTEAFF. For the CDR3, the DNA is TGTGCCATCAGAAGACAAGGTAGCACTGAAGCTTTCTTT.

The chain employs TRBV24-1 and TRBJ2-5, with D tentatively TRBD2 (6 bases). In germline, CDR1 is KGHDR, CDR2 SFDVKD. The CDR3 is made up of 17 amino acids. V was clipped by 3 bases and J by 1 base, with 17 bases between them. This CDR3 is CATSDPLPGRSQETQYF. CDR3 sequence (DNA): TGTGCCACCAGTGATCCCCTGCCGGGGAGGTCCCAAGAGACCCAGTACTTC.

The genes are TRBV28 and TRBJ1-4; tentatively, D is TRBD1 (6 bases). Per germline, CDR1 MDHEN and CDR2 SYDVKM. The CDR3 length is 16 residues. Deletions cut 1 base from V and 3 bases from J, with 12 bases between. In nucleotides, the CDR3 is TGTGCCAGCAGTTTATTTCAGGGGCTGGCTAATGAAAAACTGTTTTTT. Translation gives CASSLFQGLANEKLFF.

This chain uses TRBV7-3 with TRBJ2-6; TRBD1 might be the D (6 bases). The CDR3 runs to 18 residues. CDR1 is SGHTA and CDR2 is FQGTGA in the germline V gene. V gave up 1 base and J gave up 0 bases, with 13 bases separating them. The CDR3 region is CASSLRETGYSGANVLTF. CDR3 bases: TGTGCCAGCAGCTTAAGGGAAACAGGGTACTCTGGGGCCAACGTCCTGACTTTC.

CDR3 amino acids: CASSAVEATNTGELFF. DNA of the CDR3: TGTGCCAGCAGTGCGGTTGAGGCTACGAACACCGGGGAGCTGTTTTTT. The V call is TRBV2, the J call TRBJ2-2; no clear D. CDR1 and CDR2 (germline): SNHLY, FYNNEI. V lost 4 bases and J 0 bases, leaving 12 bases between the germline ends. The CDR3 consists of 16 residues.

J is TRBJ2-5 and V is TRBV21-1; TRBD2 reflects the table's D call only, with no check against the DNA. TRBV21-1 represents a pseudogene. CDR3 length: 15 amino acids. CDR3 nucleotides: TGTGCCAGCAGCAAAGCGGCGGGGTGGTCAGAGACCCAGTACTTC. It is translated as CASSKAAGWSETQYF.

A single count supports this clone. The chain joins TRBV7-2 to TRBJ1-1; 8 bases are a match to TRBD1. The J segment lost 4 bases and the V segment lost 6 bases, leaving 10 bases of the junction unmatched. This CDR3 has 15 residues. CDR1 is SGHTA and CDR2 is FQGNSA in the germline V gene. DNA for the CDR3: TGTGCCAGCAGTTCCCAGGGGGCGCGTCGCACTGAAGCTTTCTTT. Encoded protein: CASSSQGARRTEAFF.

The CDR3 here is CASSQTGIGNTIYF. DNA of the CDR3: TGTGCCAGCAGCCAAACAGGGATAGGAAACACCATATATTTT. The chain joins TRBV6-5 to TRBJ1-3; a possible D gene is TRBD1 (6 bases). This CDR3 is 14 amino acids long. The V end was cut by 6 bases, the J end by 4 bases, with 13 bases between. The germline gives CDR1 MNHEY, CDR2 SVGAGI.

The chain joins TRBV5-6 to TRBJ2-1, with D hard to call. The V gene's germline CDR1 is SGHDT and CDR2 YYEEEE. This CDR3 is 12 amino acids long. Trimming shortened V by 3 bases and J by 10 bases, and 11 bases separated the two germline ends. The CDR3 spells CASSSFNTEQFF. The CDR3 DNA is TGTGCCAGCAGCTCATTCAACACAGAGCAGTTCTTC.

This chain joins TRBV6-5 and TRBJ1-5, with 11 bases lining up with TRBD1. Germline-derived CDR1 and CDR2 are MNHEY and SVGAGI. V was clipped by 4 bases and J by 7 bases; unmatched bases: 6. The CDR3 covers 15 residues. The CDR3 region has the DNA TGTGCCAGCAGTTGGACAGGGGGCGCGAAGCAGCCCCAGCATTTT. Protein product: CASSWTGGAKQPQHF.

V usage is TRBV5-1 and J usage is TRBJ1-2, with D perhaps TRBD1 (5 bases). The V end was cut by 2 bases, the J end by 1 base, with 18 bases between. This CDR3 is built from 17 residues. The germline gives CDR1 SGHRS, CDR2 YFSETQ. The CDR3 bases are TGCGCCAGCAGCTTATCCCCGGTTAGAGACAGTAACTATGGCTACACCTTC. The encoded protein is CASSLSPVRDSNYGYTF.

This chain links TRBV24-1 with TRBJ2-3; no clear D. V lost 1 base, J lost 2 bases, and 6 bases lay in between. Germline values: CDR1 KGHDR, CDR2 SFDVKD. The CDR3 totals 14 residues. As DNA, the CDR3 is TGTGCCACCAGTGATTTTGAGATCACAGATACGCAGTATTTT. Amino acids: CATSDFEITDTQYF.

V is TRBV5-5 and J is TRBJ1-2, with 9 bases that match TRBD1. Germline CDR1 SGHKS, CDR2 YYEKEE (reference sequence). The CDR3 is 17 amino acids. V shed 3 bases, J shed 0 bases, and the junction held 9 bases outside the gene matches. DNA for the CDR3: TGTGCCAGCAGCTCAAGGACAGGGGCCCTAGCTAACTATGGCTACACCTTC. Translation: CASSSRTGALANYGYTF.

The chain uses TRBV4-1 and TRBJ2-5; D possibly corresponds to TRBD2 (5 bases). Germline loops: CDR1 MGHRA, CDR2 YSYEKL. The CDR3 has 16 residues. Trimming cost V 0 bases and J 2 bases, with 13 bases left between them. CDR3 DNA sequence: TGCGCCAGCAGCCAAGATTTCTACCCGGGGCAAGAGACCCAGTACTTC. Protein product: CASSQDFYPGQETQYF.

This chain uses TRBV29-1 with TRBJ1-2; 10 nucleotides agree with TRBD1. The ends lost 7 bases at V and 8 bases at J; junction bases unmatched: 4. CDR1 SQVTM and CDR2 ANQGSEA come from the germline V gene. The CDR3 has 11 amino acids. This chain's CDR3 is CSDGTGVGYTF. The CDR3 bases are TGCAGCGACGGGACAGGGGTCGGCTACACCTTC. Based on the CDR3 plus reference TRBV29-1 and TRBJ1-2, the full variable domain is SAVISQKPSRDICQRGTSLTIQCQVDSQVTMMFWYRQQPGQSLTLIATANQGSEATYESGFVIDKFPISRPNLTFSTLTVSNMSPEDSSIYLCSDGTGVGYTFGSGTRLTVV.

The chain uses TRBV7-2 and TRBJ2-4; TRBD1 aligns across 9 bases. Trimming at V came to 2 bases and at J to 0 bases, leaving 8 bases not matched to a gene. CDR1 and CDR2 (germline): SGHTA, FQGNSA. This CDR3 region has 18 residues. The CDR3 DNA reads as TGTGCCAGCAGCTTATTAGCACAGGGGGCTCTAGCCAAAAACATTCAGTACTTC. Its translation: CASSLLAQGALAKNIQYF. Filled out from reference TRBV7-2 and TRBJ2-4, the complete variable domain reads GAGVSQSPSNKVTEKGKDVELRCDPISGHTALYWYRQSLGQGLEFLIYFQGNSAPDKSGLPSDRFSAERTGGSVSTLTIQRTQQEDSAVYLCASSLLAQGALAKNIQYFGAGTRLSVL.

The chain recombines TRBV7-3 with TRBJ1-6; perhaps TRBD1 as D (5 bases). Germline CDR1 SGHTA, CDR2 FQGTGA. Trimming stripped 5 bases from V and 6 bases from J, with 20 bases between. This CDR3 contains 17 residues. CDR3 residues: CASSPEPPGQINSPLHF. Here the CDR3 DNA reads TGTGCCAGCAGCCCCGAACCACCAGGGCAGATTAATTCACCCCTCCACTTT.

There are a few counts of this clone. The rearrangement joins TRBV30 to TRBJ1-2; D gene uncertain. Germline CDR1 and CDR2: GTSNPN and SVGIG (reference sequence). CDR3 size: 13 residues. V gave up 1 base and J gave up 2 bases, with 8 bases separating them. The chain's CDR3 is CAWSGPENYGYTF. CDR3 sequence (DNA): TGTGCCTGGAGTGGTCCCGAGAACTATGGCTACACCTTC.

This chain connects TRBV5-4 to TRBJ2-1, with 12 bases lining up with TRBD2. The CDR3 contains 15 residues. Germline V gene lookup returns CDR1 SGHNT and CDR2 YYREEE (reference sequence). Trimming at V came to 3 bases and at J to 10 bases, leaving 8 bases not matched to a gene. The DNA of the CDR3 is TGTGCCAGCAGCTCCCCGACTAGCGGGAGAAACGAGCAGTTCTTC. It is translated as CASSSPTSGRNEQFF.

This chain connects TRBV27 to TRBJ2-6; tentatively, D is TRBD1 (5 bases). Between the trimmed V and J ends, which lost 7 bases and 2 bases, there was a span of 9 bases. The CDR3 has 14 amino acids. Germline CDR1 and CDR2: MNHEY and SMNVEV (reference sequence). CDR3 loop: CASKIGAGANVLTF. The CDR3 DNA reads as TGTGCCAGCAAGATAGGGGCTGGGGCCAACGTCCTGACTTTC.